A single sample gave rise to the 14 T cell receptor beta chains below, sequenced in a study of cytomegalovirus exposure and HLA in healthy donors. 13 Jbeta primers and 60 Vbeta primers were used for the PCR. Generated by immunoSEQ multiplex PCR, the TCRdb table keeps only in-frame clones and is missing some. The profile shows about 160,000 clones, approximately 86% of them singletons. The source material was PBMCs. The receptors derive from a woman younger than 30 in good health and CMV-seronegative.

V and J are TRBV5-1 and TRBJ2-7; 8 bases fit TRBD2. The ends lost 0 bases at V and 3 bases at J; junction bases unmatched: 5. The CDR3 sequence is 15 residues long. Germline V CDR1 and CDR2: SGHRS, YFSETQ. The CDR3 spells CASSLALAGNYEQYF. In DNA form, the CDR3 reads TGCGCCAGCAGCTTGGCTCTAGCGGGTAACTACGAGCAGTACTTC.

This chain uses TRBV7-3 with TRBJ2-6; the D is unclear. This CDR3 is 19 amino acids long. Trimming removed 2 bases from V and 0 bases from J, with 17 bases in between. Germline-derived CDR1 and CDR2 are SGHTA and FQGTGA. CDR3 in amino acids: CASSLRLTTQNSGANVLTF. The CDR3 region has the DNA TGTGCCAGCAGCTTACGACTTACCACCCAGAACTCTGGGGCCAACGTCCTGACTTTC.

This clone was found a few times. J is TRBJ2-1 and V is TRBV21-1; TRBD2 was called by the table and not checked on the DNA. TRBV21-1 is classified as a pseudogene. The CDR3 spans 14 residues. CDR3: CARISPSWYNEQFF. The CDR3 DNA reads as TGTGCCAGGATCTCCCCAAGCTGGTACAATGAGCAGTTCTTC.

The genes are TRBV5-4 and TRBJ2-3, with no clear D. CDR1 is SGHNT, CDR2 YYREEE, per germline (reference sequence). This CDR3 has 13 amino acids. Trimming took off 2 bases at V and 0 bases at J, with 4 bases between the two ends. CDR3 residues: CASSLSSTDTQYF. The DNA for the CDR3 is TGTGCCAGCAGCTTATCTAGCACAGATACGCAGTATTTT.

This chain joins TRBV28 and TRBJ1-6; D perhaps matches TRBD1 (6 bases). V was trimmed by 6 bases and J by 6 bases, leaving 12 bases between them. CDR1 and CDR2 (germline): MDHEN, SYDVKM. The CDR3 runs to 14 residues. CDR3 DNA: TGTGCCAGCAGCCAGGGGTCAGTTAATTCACCCCTCCACTTT. Its translation: CASSQGSVNSPLHF.

V is TRBV6-6 and J is TRBJ2-7; TRBD1 aligns across 9 bases. The CDR3 contains 15 residues. Germline trimming cut 4 bases from V and 5 bases from J; bases unmatched to any gene: 9. Germline V gives CDR1 MNHNY, CDR2 SVGAGI (reference sequence). The CDR3 DNA reads TGTGCCAGCAGTTCTTACCCGGGACAGGGTGACGAGCAGTACTTC. Translating gives CASSSYPGQGDEQYF.

The chain recombines TRBV6-6 with TRBJ2-7; possibly TRBD2 for D (7 bases). V lost 4 bases and J lost 3, with 13 bases in between. CDR1 is MNHNY and CDR2 is SVGAGI in the germline V gene (reference sequence). The CDR3 is made up of 14 amino acids. The CDR3 sequence: CASSWVGGRYEQYF. The CDR3 bases are TGTGCCAGCAGTTGGGTCGGGGGGCGCTACGAGCAGTACTTC.

The chain employs TRBV11-2 and TRBJ2-1; no clear D gene. CDR1 and CDR2 from the germline V gene are SGHAT and FQNNGV. The V end was cut by 5 bases, the J end by 2 bases, with 13 bases between. This CDR3 spans 15 amino acids. CDR3 sequence: CASSPGRSPYNEQFF. The CDR3 DNA reads as TGTGCCAGCAGCCCTGGTAGGAGCCCCTACAATGAGCAGTTCTTC.

The CDR3 nucleotides are TGTGCCAGCAGGCAAGAGGGAGGTCGAGAAAAACTGTTTTTT. This encodes CASRQEGGREKLFF. This sequence joins TRBV28 and TRBJ1-4; D call uncertain. Between the trimmed V and J ends, which lost 6 bases and 8 bases, there was a span of 16 bases. Germline V gives CDR1 MDHEN, CDR2 SYDVKM. The CDR3 totals 14 residues.

The rearrangement joins TRBV19 to TRBJ2-1; TRBD2 aligns across 8 bases. V shed 3 bases and J 3 bases; nucleotides not matched to a gene: 19. Germline V gene sequence: CDR1 LNHDA, CDR2 SQIVND (reference sequence). The CDR3 runs to 20 residues. In DNA, the CDR3 is TGTGCCAGTAGTATTTCCCGACGAGGATTTAGCGGGACTAACTACAATGAGCAGTTCTTC. It specifies CASSISRRGFSGTNYNEQFF.

The chain combines TRBV19 with TRBJ1-6; D gene ambiguous. With 4 bases removed from V and 9 bases from J, the gap between germline ends came to 19 bases. CDR1 is LNHDA and CDR2 is SQIVND in the germline V gene (reference sequence). The CDR3 consists of 16 residues. The CDR3 bases are TGTGCCAGTAGTACCGATCTGTGGGCGGGAGGTTCACCCCTCCACTTT. Protein sequence: CASSTDLWAGGSPLHF.

The chain carries TRBV28 and TRBJ2-7, with TRBD1 matching 9 bases. CDR3 size: 17 residues. With 6 bases clipped from V and 5 bases from J, the junction kept 17 bases outside the gene matches. Per the germline V gene, CDR1 is MDHEN and CDR2 is SYDVKM. The chain's CDR3 is CASSLSSGTGSSDEQYF. CDR3 coding DNA: TGTGCCAGCAGCCTAAGCTCCGGGACAGGGAGTTCGGACGAGCAGTACTTC. The variable domain in full, completed from reference TRBV28 and TRBJ2-7, reads DVKVTQSSRYLVKRTGEKVFLECVQDMDHENMFWYRQDPGLGLRLIYFSYDVKMKEKGDIPEGYSVSREKKERFSLILESASTNQTSMYLCASSLSSGTGSSDEQYFGPGTRLTVT.

The V gene is TRBV5-6, the J gene TRBJ1-4; D is uncertain. Germline V gene data show CDR1 as SGHDT and CDR2 as YYEEEE. The germline V and J ends were trimmed by 0 bases and 7 bases, with 13 bases remaining between them. There are 15 residues in the CDR3. CDR3 region: CASSLAPRAGEKLFF. CDR3 DNA: TGTGCCAGCAGCTTGGCCCCTCGGGCGGGTGAAAAACTGTTTTTT.

V gene TRBV28 combines with J gene TRBJ1-1, with a tentative D call TRBD1 (5 bases). The germline gives CDR1 MDHEN, CDR2 SYDVKM. The germline V and J ends were trimmed by 5 bases and 1 base, with 11 bases remaining between them. This CDR3 contains 14 residues. CDR3 nucleotide sequence: TGTGCCAGCAGTCCAAAGGGGTGGAACACTGAAGCTTTCTTT. Translation gives CASSPKGWNTEAFF.